This T cell receptor (beta chain) was found in a study of blood T cell dynamics during melanoma immunotherapy. The CDR3 length is 16 residues. Germline V gene sequence: CDR1 SGHNT, CDR2 YYREEE (reference sequence). The ends lost 2 bases at V and 4 bases at J; junction bases unmatched: 7. Regarding time point: week 3, after first cycle of checkpoint inhibitor. This clone was found a few times. Only in-frame clones appear in the TCRdb table, and some are missing; sequencing was by immunoSEQ multiplex PCR. The repertoire holds about 19,000 clones, with 87% as singletons. The specimen comprised blood, sampled from a patient treated with checkpoint blockade. The receptor comes from a human donor with melanoma. The rearrangement joins TRBV5-4 to TRBJ2-1; 9 bases fit TRBD2. In DNA form, the CDR3 reads TGTGCCAGCAGCTTTTCGGCGGGAGGGCTATACAATGAGCAGTTCTTC. Its protein is CASSFSAGGLYNEQFF.